These 14 T cell receptor beta chains share one sample of origin, sequenced in a study of post-analysis software for immune sequencing data. Study-wide results and caveats: Patients had higher frequencies than controls of about five TRBV segments, including TRBV5-6, TRBV5-1 and TRBV20-1.

Unique molecular identifiers tagged the TCR beta cDNA libraries. TCRdb processed the PCR reads anew with MiXCR; each CDR3 protein has one entry. The data hold fewer than 700,000 distinct CDR3 sequences, with 44% observed a single time. For these TCRs, the target antigens are not known. The specimen was blood. These receptors all stem from a girl aged 5-17 years with multiple sclerosis.

V gene TRBV10-3 combines with J gene TRBJ1-2, with D hard to call. V was clipped by 3 bases and J by 0 bases, with 17 bases between them. The CDR3 length is 17 residues. Germline assignment: CDR1 ENHRY and CDR2 SYGVKD. CDR3 bases: TGTGCCATCAGTGATCTGGACGGTACCTCTTCTAACTATGGCTACACCTTC. This gives the protein CAISDLDGTSSNYGYTF.

This clonotype has only one observation. This chain links TRBV6-5 with TRBJ2-3, with D possibly TRBD2 on 5 matching bases. Trimming took 8 bases from V and 6 from J, leaving 12 bases between them. The CDR3 sequence is 12 residues long. Germline V gives CDR1 MNHEY, CDR2 SVGAGI. The CDR3 sequence: CASANRRDTQYF. The DNA for the CDR3 is TGTGCCAGCGCGAATCGGAGGGATACGCAGTATTTT.

The V and J genes are TRBV5-1 and TRBJ2-5, with a tentative D call TRBD1 (6 bases). The ends were cut back, 2 bases at V and 2 bases at J, with 19 bases in the middle. Germline loops: CDR1 SGHRS, CDR2 YFSETQ. The CDR3 contains 17 residues. The CDR3 nucleotides are TGCGCCAGCAGCTTTACCTACAGGGAGTCGTTACAAGAGACCCAGTACTTC. Its translation is CASSFTYRESLQETQYF.

The V gene is TRBV28, the J gene TRBJ2-7; 10 positions match TRBD2. Germline-derived CDR1 and CDR2 are MDHEN and SYDVKM. This CDR3 is built from 15 residues. The V segment lost 3 bases and the J segment 2 bases; nucleotides outside the gene matches: 4. The CDR3 nucleotides are TGTGCCAGCAGTTTTAGCGGGAGGTCGCCCTACGAGCAGTACTTC. This sequence encodes CASSFSGRSPYEQYF.

The chain recombines TRBV6-5 with TRBJ2-2; 10 bases are shared with TRBD1. V gave up 4 bases and J gave up 2 bases; unmatched junction bases: 7. CDR1 is MNHEY and CDR2 is SVGAGI in the germline V gene. The CDR3 has 17 residues. CDR3: CASSLETGGINTGELFF. The DNA for the CDR3 is TGTGCCAGCAGTTTAGAGACAGGGGGCATTAACACCGGGGAGCTGTTTTTT.

This clonotype was seen more than once but under ten times. The rearrangement uses TRBV5-1 and TRBJ2-5; D gene unclear. Germline lookup yields CDR1 SGHRS and CDR2 YFSETQ. This CDR3 has 16 amino acids. V was shortened by 0 bases and J by 1 base, with 13 bases between the two germline ends. CDR3 DNA sequence: TGCGCCAGCAGCTTGGCCGGCCAGTCTTCCCAAGAGACCCAGTACTTC. Residues: CASSLAGQSSQETQYF.

V is TRBV3-1 and J is TRBJ2-3; TRBD1 aligns across 7 bases. The germline V gene encodes CDR1 LGHDT and CDR2 YNNKEL (reference sequence). After removal of 0 bases from V and 8 bases from J, the junction contained 8 bases not matched to a gene. The CDR3 consists of 15 residues. CDR3 coding DNA: TGTGCCAGCAGCCAAGATACGACAGGGCGGCGTACGCAGTATTTT. The encoded protein is CASSQDTTGRRTQYF.

The V gene is TRBV12-3 or TRBV12-4, the J gene TRBJ1-6; a weak D match, TRBD1 (6 bases). Trimming removed 5 bases at V and 6 bases at J, with 17 bases between. This CDR3 contains 16 residues. The CDR3 is CASSPPNGTRNSPLHF. CDR3 nucleotide sequence: TGTGCCAGCAGTCCGCCCAATGGGACACGTAATTCACCCCTCCACTTT.

The CDR3 region is CASSQDTGSTEAFF. CDR3 coding DNA: TGTGCCAGCAGCCAAGATACAGGTTCCACTGAAGCTTTCTTT. This rearrangement joins TRBV3-1 to TRBJ1-1; D might be TRBD1 (5 bases). V lost 0 bases, J lost 4 bases, and 9 bases lay in between. Germline loops: CDR1 LGHDT, CDR2 YNNKEL (reference sequence). There are 14 residues in the CDR3.

The V call is TRBV20-1, the J call TRBJ2-3; D is perhaps TRBD2 (5 bases). This CDR3 has 13 amino acids. V was clipped by 4 bases and J by 2 bases, with 10 bases between them. Germline values: CDR1 DFQATT, CDR2 SNEGSKA (reference sequence). In nucleotides, the CDR3 is TGCAGTGCTACGCCGCGGGCCACAGATACGCAGTATTTT. Translating it yields CSATPRATDTQYF.

The V and J genes are TRBV3-1 and TRBJ2-5; D might be TRBD1 (6 bases). The DNA end lines up better with TRBJ2-7; the J call may be wrong. Germline V lookup: CDR1 LGHDT, CDR2 YNNKEL (reference sequence). This CDR3 contains 14 residues. CDR3 loop: CASSHGQKAHEQYF. DNA of the CDR3: TGTGCCAGCAGCCACGGACAGAAAGCCCACGAGCAGTACTTC.

The rearrangement links TRBV10-3 to TRBJ2-1; 7 bases line up with TRBD2. The CDR3 totals 16 residues. CDR1 ENHRY and CDR2 SYGVKD come from the germline V gene. V trimming: 5 bases; J trimming: 0 bases; junction bases outside the gene matches: 7. CDR3 in amino acids: CAISYSGQSSYNEQFF. The DNA for the CDR3 is TGTGCCATCAGTTATAGCGGGCAGAGCTCCTACAATGAGCAGTTCTTC.

The chain uses TRBV4-1 and TRBJ1-2, with 9 nucleotides matching TRBD1. The ends lost 6 bases at V and 6 bases at J; junction bases unmatched: 14. Germline values: CDR1 MGHRA, CDR2 YSYEKL. The CDR3 runs 16 residues. The CDR3 DNA follows: TGCGCCAGCAGACCTAACGGACAGGGGATGAGGAATGGCTACACCTTC. Its translation is CASRPNGQGMRNGYTF.

The genes are TRBV10-3 and TRBJ2-3; TRBD2 matches 8 bases. The length of the CDR3 is 16 residues. Germline V gene lookup returns CDR1 ENHRY and CDR2 SYGVKD. V shed 6 bases, J shed 2 bases, and the junction held 10 bases outside the gene matches. CDR3 sequence reads: CAISQLTSGLTDTQYF. CDR3 bases: TGTGCCATCAGCCAGCTTACTAGCGGCCTCACAGATACGCAGTATTTT.